This passage covers 32 T cell receptor beta chains from one sample sequenced in a study of cytomegalovirus exposure and HLA in healthy donors. In the PCR, 60 Vbeta and 13 Jbeta primers were used. Only in-frame clones appear in the TCRdb table, and some are missing; sequencing was by immunoSEQ multiplex PCR. The profile shows approximately 100,000 clones, less than 10% of them singletons. The sequencing sample was made of PBMCs. These receptors all come from a man aged 50 to 60 in good health and CMV-seropositive.

This clone was observed a few times. The chain carries TRBV30 and TRBJ1-6, with D possibly matching TRBD1 (5 bases). V was shortened by 7 bases and J by 8 bases, with 12 bases between the two germline ends. In germline, CDR1 is GTSNPN, CDR2 SVGIG (reference sequence). This CDR3 has 12 residues. Here the CDR3 reads CASRRGDSPLHF. CDR3 nucleotide sequence: TGTGCCTCGAGGCGGGGGGATTCACCCCTCCACTTT.

This clone was picked up a small number of times. The chain links TRBV6-5 to TRBJ2-7, with 10 bases that match TRBD1. Germline values: CDR1 MNHEY, CDR2 SVGAGI. The junction had 4 bases not matched to a gene; V was cut back by 0 bases and J by 5 bases. The CDR3 totals 15 residues. DNA for the CDR3: TGTGCCAGCAGTTACTCTCGACAGGGGGCTGACGAGCAGTACTTC. As protein: CASSYSRQGADEQYF.

This clone has a handful of counts. The chain joins TRBV7-6 to TRBJ2-7, with 8 bases matching TRBD1. V gave up 0 bases and J gave up 5 bases; unmatched junction bases: 12. The CDR3 extends over 17 amino acids. Germline V gene lookup returns CDR1 SGHVS and CDR2 FNYEAQ. The CDR3 spells CASSLAPPQDRADEQYF. The DNA of the CDR3 is TGTGCCAGCAGCTTAGCACCCCCCCAGGACAGGGCAGACGAGCAGTACTTC.

The CDR3: CASSVSGINTGELFF. The CDR3 DNA reads TGTGCCAGCAGCGTATCAGGGATTAACACCGGGGAGCTGTTTTTT. The chain combines TRBV9 with TRBJ2-2; D possibly corresponds to TRBD1 (5 bases). V lost 1 base to trimming and J lost 2 bases, with 9 bases between them. The CDR3 spans 15 residues. Germline V lookup: CDR1 SGDLS, CDR2 YYNGEE.

The rearrangement links TRBV28 to TRBJ2-1; 9 bases line up with TRBD2. CDR1 and CDR2 from the germline V gene are MDHEN and SYDVKM. The ends lost 3 bases at V and 10 bases at J; junction bases unmatched: 7. This CDR3 comprises 14 residues. The CDR3 loop is CASSFIAGANEQFF. The CDR3, as DNA: TGTGCCAGCAGTTTCATAGCGGGAGCTAACGAGCAGTTCTTC.

This clone was counted at least ten times. The chain has TRBV15 and TRBJ1-5, with 7 bases aligning to TRBD1. The junction had 7 bases not matched to a gene; V was cut back by 0 bases and J by 5 bases. Germline values: CDR1 LNHNV, CDR2 YYDKDF (reference sequence). The CDR3 runs 16 residues. CDR3 region: CATSRDSGGGDQPQHF. The CDR3, as DNA: TGTGCCACCAGCAGAGATTCAGGGGGAGGTGATCAGCCCCAGCATTTT.

There are a few counts of this clone. This sequence joins TRBV6-5 and TRBJ2-7, with TRBD2 identical over 8 bases. The germline V gene has CDR1 MNHEY and CDR2 SVGAGI. This CDR3 spans 14 amino acids. J lost 4 bases, V lost 2 bases, and 4 bases had no gene match. CDR3 amino acids: CASSYSGRGYEQYF. CDR3 nucleotide sequence: TGTGCCAGCAGTTACAGCGGGAGAGGGTACGAGCAGTACTTC.

Concerning this clone: The germline gene is not matched at one end of the junction; a read error may be the cause. V gene TRBV6-5 combines with J gene TRBJ2-3; possibly TRBD2 for D (6 bases). Germline CDR1 is MNHEY and CDR2 is SVGAGI. The CDR3 contains 15 residues. The CDR3 coding sequence is TGTGCCACCGGTAGAACGGGGGTAGGCACAGATAAGCAGTATTTT. This codes for CATGRTGVGTDKQYF.

This chain links TRBV27 with TRBJ2-1; weak D call: TRBD1 (5 bases). Germline values: CDR1 MNHEY, CDR2 SMNVEV (reference sequence). Trimming stripped 3 bases from V and 6 bases from J, with 21 bases between. The CDR3 is 17 amino acids. CDR3 region: CASSFAAGMELGNEQFF. CDR3 nucleotide sequence: TGTGCCAGCAGTTTCGCTGCAGGGATGGAATTGGGCAATGAGCAGTTCTTC.

This clone was seen more than once but under ten times. The sample contains more than one DNA sequence encoding this CDR3. The V and J genes are TRBV6-5 and TRBJ1-5; 11 nucleotides line up with TRBD1. V lost 5 bases and J lost 7; bases outside the gene matches: 4. Germline assignment: CDR1 MNHEY and CDR2 SVGAGI. The CDR3 contains 14 residues. This CDR3 is CASSRTGGDQPQHF. In nucleotides, the CDR3 is TGTGCCAGCAGTAGGACAGGGGGCGACCAGCCCCAGCATTTT.

The V gene is TRBV5-6, the J gene TRBJ2-6; 7 bases match TRBD1. V shed 4 bases, J shed 0 bases, and the junction held 10 bases outside the gene matches. The germline V gene has CDR1 SGHDT and CDR2 YYEEEE. This CDR3 has 18 amino acids. The CDR3 DNA follows: TGTGCCAGCAGCGGAAGGACAGGTGGCTACTCTGGGGCCAACGTCCTGACTTTC. Its protein is CASSGRTGGYSGANVLTF.

The genes are TRBV7-2 and TRBJ2-3; D gene ambiguous. Germline V gene lookup returns CDR1 SGHTA and CDR2 FQGNSA. V was cut by 1 base and J by 5 bases, with 7 bases left in between. This CDR3 is 13 amino acids long. CDR3 region: CASSLDYRDTQYF. Written as DNA, the CDR3 is TGTGCCAGCAGCTTAGATTATAGAGATACGCAGTATTTT.

V and J are TRBV6-5 and TRBJ1-1; tentatively, D is TRBD1 (6 bases). Trimming took off 6 bases at V and 3 bases at J, with 14 bases between the two ends. There are 14 residues in the CDR3. Germline V gene sequence: CDR1 MNHEY, CDR2 SVGAGI. DNA for the CDR3: TGTGCCAGCAGCACTGAACCAGGGGACACTGAAGCTTTCTTT. Translation gives CASSTEPGDTEAFF.

This clone was observed a few times. The gene calls are TRBV6-6 and TRBJ2-7; maybe TRBD2 (6 bases). The CDR3 consists of 12 residues. With 3 bases removed from V and 5 bases from J, the gap between germline ends came to 8 bases. Germline V gives CDR1 MNHNY, CDR2 SVGAGI (reference sequence). CDR3: CASSYSGDEQYF. As DNA, the CDR3 is TGTGCCAGCAGTTATTCGGGGGACGAGCAGTACTTC.

This clone was seen only a few times. The CDR3 sequence is CASSLGTLSQETQYF. CDR3 nucleotide sequence: TGTGCCAGCAGCTTAGGTACTTTAAGCCAAGAGACCCAGTACTTC. This chain joins TRBV7-6 and TRBJ2-5, with no clear D. CDR1 SGHVS and CDR2 FNYEAQ come from the germline V gene. The CDR3 is 15 residues long. V was pared by 1 base and J by 1 base, with 10 bases between.

This clone turned up a few times. This rearrangement joins TRBV30 to TRBJ1-2, with a possible D match to TRBD1 (5 bases). V lost 2 bases and J 1 base, leaving 14 bases between the germline ends. Looked up from germline, CDR1 is GTSNPN and CDR2 is SVGIG (reference sequence). The CDR3 runs to 15 residues. CDR3 sequence reads: CAWSILREYNYGYTF. CDR3 DNA: TGTGCCTGGAGTATACTCAGGGAATATAACTATGGCTACACCTTC. Full variable domain (missing parts from reference TRBV30 and TRBJ1-2): SQTIHQWPATLVQPVGSPLSLECTVEGTSNPNLYWYRQAAGRGLQLLFYSVGIGQISSEVPQNLSASRPQDRQFILSSKKLLLSDSGFYLCAWSILREYNYGYTFGSGTRLTVV.

This clone came up a few times. The chain uses TRBV10-3 and TRBJ2-7, with TRBD2 identical over 11 bases. V shed 7 bases and J 3 bases; nucleotides not matched to a gene: 5. This CDR3 has 14 amino acids. Germline loops: CDR1 ENHRY, CDR2 SYGVKD. The CDR3 sequence: CAIKGTSGFYEQYF. As DNA, the CDR3 is TGTGCCATCAAAGGGACTAGCGGCTTCTACGAGCAGTACTTC.

This clone is judged medium-sized. The gene calls are TRBV4-3 and TRBJ2-6; D uncertain. CDR1 and CDR2 (germline): LGHNA, YSLEER. V was trimmed by 3 bases and J by 0 bases, leaving 12 bases between them. The CDR3 is made up of 17 amino acids. The CDR3 loop reads CASSQELLTSGANVLTF. DNA of the CDR3: TGCGCCAGCAGCCAGGAGCTATTGACCTCTGGGGCCAACGTCCTGACTTTC.

This clone showed up just a few times. This chain joins TRBV30 and TRBJ2-6; 8 nucleotides agree with TRBD1. Trimming at V came to 3 bases and at J to 2 bases, leaving 3 bases not matched to a gene. Germline V gene data show CDR1 as GTSNPN and CDR2 as SVGIG (reference sequence). CDR3 length: 15 residues. CDR3 nucleotides: TGTGCCTGGAGCACACAGGGGGCTGGGGCCAACGTCCTGACTTTC. It codes for CAWSTQGAGANVLTF.

The chain couples TRBV7-9 to TRBJ2-1; no clear D. The germline V and J ends were trimmed by 9 bases and 0 bases, with 18 bases remaining between them. CDR1 SEHNR and CDR2 FQNEAQ come from the germline V gene (reference sequence). The CDR3 is made up of 16 amino acids. The CDR3 is CASDQLDSSSYNEQFF. CDR3 in DNA: TGTGCCAGTGACCAACTTGACTCGAGCTCCTACAATGAGCAGTTCTTC.

This clone came up a few times. V and J are TRBV28 and TRBJ1-5; D call uncertain. Per the germline V gene, CDR1 is MDHEN and CDR2 is SYDVKM. There are 14 residues in the CDR3. V was pared by 7 bases and J by 1 base, with 11 bases between. CDR3 residues: CASTVLPSNQPQHF. CDR3 nucleotides: TGTGCCAGCACTGTCCTTCCCAGCAATCAGCCCCAGCATTTT.

This clone was recorded many times. The V call is TRBV10-1, the J call TRBJ2-1; 8 bases are shared with TRBD2. CDR3 size: 19 residues. Germline V CDR1 and CDR2: WNHNN, SYGVQD (reference sequence). Trimming cost V 2 bases and J 1 base; bases outside gene matches: 13. CDR3 coding DNA: TGCGCCAGCAGTGAGAAATTACTGAGACTAGCGAATTCCTACAATGAGCAGTTCTTC. Translating gives CASSEKLLRLANSYNEQFF.

This clone was seen a few times. The CDR3 here is CASALGLAEVTDTQYF. CDR3 bases: TGTGCCAGCGCATTGGGACTAGCGGAGGTAACAGATACGCAGTATTTT. V is TRBV9 and J is TRBJ2-3, with 11 bases matching TRBD2. The CDR3 covers 16 residues. Unmatched junction bases numbered 10, after V lost 7 bases and J lost 3 bases. Germline-derived CDR1 and CDR2 are SGDLS and YYNGEE. Looking up the rest from reference TRBV9 and TRBJ2-3 gives the full variable domain: DSGVTQTPKHLITATGQRVTLRCSPRSGDLSVYWYQQSLDQGLQFLIQYYNGEERAKGNILERFSAQQFPDLHSELNLSSLELGDSALYFCASALGLAEVTDTQYFGPGTRLTVL.

This clone came up a few times. The CDR3 nucleotides read TGTGCCAGCTCACCCTTTAGCGGGAGCCTGGGATACGAGCAGTACTTC. This encodes CASSPFSGSLGYEQYF. The chain is built from TRBV18 and TRBJ2-7; 9 positions agree with TRBD2. The junction had 10 bases not matched to a gene; V was cut back by 3 bases and J by 4 bases. This CDR3 spans 16 amino acids. CDR1 is KGHSH, CDR2 LQKENI, per germline.

The chain uses TRBV6-5 and TRBJ1-2, with 10 bases that match TRBD1. CDR1 MNHEY and CDR2 SVGAGI come from the germline V gene. Unmatched junction bases numbered 7, after V lost 2 bases and J lost 4 bases. This CDR3 comprises 16 residues. CDR3 amino acids: CASSYTAGDRGYGYTF. CDR3 bases: TGTGCCAGCAGTTACACGGCAGGGGACAGGGGCTATGGCTACACCTTC.

This clone has only a few counts. This rearrangement joins TRBV27 to TRBJ1-2; 9 bases are a match to TRBD1. J was trimmed by 6 bases and V by 5 bases; bases with no gene match: 10. Germline loops: CDR1 MNHEY, CDR2 SMNVEV (reference sequence). This CDR3 comprises 15 residues. CDR3: CASSPRDRAIHGYTF. For the CDR3, the DNA is TGTGCCAGCAGTCCGAGGGACAGGGCCATCCATGGCTACACCTTC.

This clone came up a few times. The chain joins TRBV28 to TRBJ2-6; D is possibly TRBD2 (7 bases). This CDR3 spans 16 amino acids. Germline CDR1 reads MDHEN; CDR2 reads SYDVKM. V dropped 8 bases and J dropped 1 base, with 15 bases sitting between them. In DNA form, the CDR3 reads TGTGCCAGCGGGGGGGCAGGGCGGTCTGGGGCCAACGTCCTGACTTTC. Amino acids: CASGGAGRSGANVLTF.

This chain uses TRBV6-5 with TRBJ2-7, with D maybe TRBD1 (6 bases). Germline V gene sequence: CDR1 MNHEY, CDR2 SVGAGI. This CDR3 is 12 amino acids long. The germline V and J ends were trimmed by 6 bases and 3 bases, with 9 bases remaining between them. This CDR3 is CASRGALYEQYF. The DNA of the CDR3 is TGTGCCAGCAGGGGGGCTCTCTACGAGCAGTACTTC.

This clone appeared a few times. The rearrangement joins TRBV6-1 to TRBJ1-3; 7 bases line up with TRBD1. Germline CDR1 MNHNS, CDR2 SASEGT. CDR3 length equals 14 residues. The J segment lost 4 bases and the V segment lost 7 bases, leaving 7 bases of the junction unmatched. CDR3 DNA sequence: TGTGCCAGCAATATCGGACAGGCCGGAAACACCATATATTTT. Translating gives CASNIGQAGNTIYF.

The rearrangement links TRBV5-1 to TRBJ2-3, with 10 bases lining up with TRBD2. The germline V gene encodes CDR1 SGHRS and CDR2 YFSETQ. CDR3 length equals 15 residues. V trimming: 1 base; J trimming: 5 bases; junction bases outside the gene matches: 4. The DNA of the CDR3 is TGCGCCAGCAGCTTGAGCGGGAGGGCCGGAGATACGCAGTATTTT. Translated: CASSLSGRAGDTQYF.

The V call is TRBV19, the J call TRBJ1-2; 7 positions agree with TRBD1. This CDR3 region has 16 residues. The V gene's germline CDR1 is LNHDA and CDR2 SQIVND (reference sequence). The ends lost 6 bases at V and 0 bases at J; junction bases unmatched: 10. CDR3 DNA sequence: TGTGCCAGTAGCCCCTTCCGACAGGGCCCTAACTATGGCTACACCTTC. Translation: CASSPFRQGPNYGYTF.

This clone has a handful of counts. The V call is TRBV25-1, the J call TRBJ2-7; 10 nucleotides agree with TRBD1. The CDR3 contains 17 residues. After removal of 7 bases from V and 7 bases from J, the junction contained 19 bases not matched to a gene. The germline CDR1 and CDR2 sequences are MGHDK and SYGVNS. CDR3 bases: TGTGCCAGCACCCCCTCATCCGGGACAGGGGAGTCGCAGGAGCAGTACTTC. Protein product: CASTPSSGTGESQEQYF.